The T cell receptor beta chain under discussion was sequenced for a study of blood T cell repertoires in COVID-19. Study-level information: Spain, Italy and the United States supplied samples that represented acute and convalescent COVID-19. T cells, B-cell-depleted T cells, or PBMCs provided the cDNA or gDNA that served as material.

Authors' analysis steps: Counts of nucleated cells, estimated from reference gene primer amplification, were obtained. Sequencing was performed with immunoSEQ multiplex PCR; in TCRdb, only in-frame clones are kept and a portion is missing. That table gives V, J and clone size, and the DNA gave D and trimming. In the table there are approximately 470,000 clones, 75% to 90% of which are singletons. The CDR3 consists of 16 residues. With 4 bases clipped from V and 7 bases from J, the junction kept 15 bases outside the gene matches. The germline V gene encodes CDR1 LGHDT and CDR2 YNNKEL (reference sequence).

Sequences were obtained from peripheral blood. This TCR derives from a human donor in a cohort sampled during active COVID-19. J is TRBJ2-7 and V is TRBV3-1 (or the pseudogene TRBV3-2), with TRBD2 matching 8 bases. The CDR3 sequence is CASSRLAGRGTREQYF. CDR3 nucleotides: TGTGCCAGCAGCCGCCTAGCGGGCCGGGGAACTAGGGAGCAGTACTTC.